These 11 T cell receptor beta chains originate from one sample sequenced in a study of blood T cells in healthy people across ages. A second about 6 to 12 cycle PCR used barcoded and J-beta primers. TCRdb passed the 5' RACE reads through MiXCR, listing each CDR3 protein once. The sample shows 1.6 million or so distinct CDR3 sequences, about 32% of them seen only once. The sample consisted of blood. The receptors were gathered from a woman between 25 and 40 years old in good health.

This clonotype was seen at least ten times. CDR3 sequence (DNA): TGTGCCAGCAGCTTAAGCCTGTACAATGAGCAGTTCTTC. Residues: CASSLSLYNEQFF. This rearrangement joins TRBV27 to TRBJ2-1; D is unclear. This CDR3 is 13 amino acids long. Germline V gene lookup returns CDR1 MNHEY and CDR2 SMNVEV (reference sequence). Trimming took off 6 bases at V and 4 bases at J, with 10 bases between the two ends.

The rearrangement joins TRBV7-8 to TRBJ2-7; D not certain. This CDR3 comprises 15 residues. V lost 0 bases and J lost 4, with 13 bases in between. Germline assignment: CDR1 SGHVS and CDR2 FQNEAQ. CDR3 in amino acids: CASSLALSTGYEQYF. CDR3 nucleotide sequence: TGTGCCAGCAGCTTAGCGTTGTCGACGGGTTACGAGCAGTACTTC. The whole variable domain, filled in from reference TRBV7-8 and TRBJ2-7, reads GAGVSQSPRYKVAKRGQDVALRCDPISGHVSLFWYQQALGQGPEFLTYFQNEAQLDKSGLPSDRFFAERPEGSVSTLKIQRTQQEDSAVYLCASSLALSTGYEQYFGPGTRLTVT.

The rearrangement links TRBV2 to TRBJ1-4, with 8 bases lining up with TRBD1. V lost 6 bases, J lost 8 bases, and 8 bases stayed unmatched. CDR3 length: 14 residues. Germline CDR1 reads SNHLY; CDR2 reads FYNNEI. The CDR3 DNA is TGTGCCAGCAGGGACAGGGATGTTCGAGAAAAACTGTTTTTT. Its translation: CASRDRDVREKLFF.

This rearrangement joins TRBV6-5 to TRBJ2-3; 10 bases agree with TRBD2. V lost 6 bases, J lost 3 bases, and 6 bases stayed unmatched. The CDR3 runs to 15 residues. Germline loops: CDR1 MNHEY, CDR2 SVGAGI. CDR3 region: CASSPTSGITDTQYF. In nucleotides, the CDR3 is TGTGCCAGCAGCCCTACTAGCGGGATTACAGATACGCAGTATTTT.

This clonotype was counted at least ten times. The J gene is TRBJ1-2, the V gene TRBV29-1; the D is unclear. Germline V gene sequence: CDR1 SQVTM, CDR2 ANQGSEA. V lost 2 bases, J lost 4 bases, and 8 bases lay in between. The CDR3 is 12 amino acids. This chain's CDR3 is CSVEMSLYGYTF. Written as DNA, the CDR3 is TGCAGCGTTGAAATGAGTCTCTATGGCTACACCTTC.

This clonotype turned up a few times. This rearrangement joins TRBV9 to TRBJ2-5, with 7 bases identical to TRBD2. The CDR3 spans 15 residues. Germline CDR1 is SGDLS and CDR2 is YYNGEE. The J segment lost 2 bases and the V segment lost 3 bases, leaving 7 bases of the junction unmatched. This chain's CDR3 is CASSAGGTVQETQYF. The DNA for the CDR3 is TGTGCCAGCAGCGCGGGGGGTACGGTTCAAGAGACCCAGTACTTC.

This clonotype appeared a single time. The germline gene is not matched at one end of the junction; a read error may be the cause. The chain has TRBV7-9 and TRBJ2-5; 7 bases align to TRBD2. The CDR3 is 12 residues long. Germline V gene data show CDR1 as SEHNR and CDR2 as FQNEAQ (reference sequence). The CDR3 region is CAGSLRDYQVYF. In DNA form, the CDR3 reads TGTGCCGGCAGCTTAAGGGACTACCAAGTGTACTTC.

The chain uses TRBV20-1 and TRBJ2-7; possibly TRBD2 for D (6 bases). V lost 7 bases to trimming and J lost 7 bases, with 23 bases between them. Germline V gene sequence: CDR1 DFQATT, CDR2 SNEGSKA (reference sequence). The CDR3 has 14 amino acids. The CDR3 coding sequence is TGCAGTGTGGAGGGCTTCTCTTCCTACAATGAGCAGTACTTC. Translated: CSVEGFSSYNEQYF.

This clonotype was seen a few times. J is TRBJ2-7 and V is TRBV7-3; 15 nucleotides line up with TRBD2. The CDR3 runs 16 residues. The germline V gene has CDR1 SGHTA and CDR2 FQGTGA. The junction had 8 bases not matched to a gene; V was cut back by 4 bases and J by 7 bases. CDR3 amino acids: CASSSLGTSGGNEQYF. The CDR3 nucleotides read TGTGCCAGCAGCTCACTTGGGACTAGCGGGGGGAATGAGCAGTACTTC.

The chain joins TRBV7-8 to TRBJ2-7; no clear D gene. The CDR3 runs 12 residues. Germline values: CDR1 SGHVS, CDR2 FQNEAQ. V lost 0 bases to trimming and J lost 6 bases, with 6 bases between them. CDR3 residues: CASSLAPPEQYF. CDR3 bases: TGTGCCAGCAGCTTAGCCCCCCCCGAGCAGTACTTC.

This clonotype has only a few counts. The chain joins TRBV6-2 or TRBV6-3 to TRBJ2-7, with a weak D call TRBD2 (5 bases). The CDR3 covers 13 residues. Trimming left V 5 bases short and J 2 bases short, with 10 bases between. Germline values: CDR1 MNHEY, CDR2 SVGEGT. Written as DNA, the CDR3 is TGTGCCAGCAGTGCGGGTTTCACCTACGAGCAGTACTTC. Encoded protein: CASSAGFTYEQYF.